The T cell receptor (beta chain) under discussion was sequenced for a study of identical twins. Study-wide results and limits: Compared with unrelated sharing, twin-shared out-of-frame alpha sequences had more low-probability sequences. In zero-insertion analyses, partial confounding could arise from invariant MAIT and iNKT cells.

This CDR3 region has 11 residues. The V and J ends lost 5 bases and 6 bases respectively, with 8 bases between them. Many counts were recorded for this clonotype. Its antigen is undetermined. TCRdb re-analysed the 5' RACE reads in MiXCR, keeping a single row per CDR3 protein. This sample yields roughly 700,000 distinct CDR3 sequences, of which roughly 8% are seen a single time; approximately 0.96% belongs to the top ten. Every donor was a healthy Caucasian. A further study also used this sample, focusing on yellow fever vaccine responses in identical twins.

The TCR sequence derives from a woman under 30 in good health. This sequence joins TRBV12-3 or TRBV12-4 and TRBJ2-7, with D tentatively TRBD2 (5 bases). Material for sequencing was PBMCs. CDR3 DNA sequence: TGTGCCAGCAGTGAACGGGGCGAGCAGTACTTC. As protein: CASSERGEQYF.